This TCR beta chain was recorded in a study of T-cell reconstitution after alpha-beta-depleted transplantation in children. Study-wide findings and caveats: Newly produced T cells mostly accounted for T-cell counts and diversity one year post-transplant.

This clonotype was detected a few times. What it binds is not known. The ends were cut back, 2 bases at V and 2 bases at J, with 16 bases in the middle. CDR1 MDHEN and CDR2 SYDVKM come from the germline V gene. The CDR3 runs 16 residues. Unique molecular identifiers were built into the TCRbeta library. TCRdb fed the PCR reads into MiXCR, producing one record per CDR3 protein. The sample holds approximately 220,000 distinct CDR3 sequences; around a sixth are singletons and the top ten take approximately 40%. The sequencing used PBMCs, mostly from graft donor cells, collected 360 days after TCRalphabeta/CD19-depleted stem cell transplant. This sequence joins TRBV28 and TRBJ2-7; no clear D. This TCR derives from a male patient between 2 and 10 years old who had a stem cell transplant for acute lymphoblastic leukemia, so the T cells may come from the graft donor. CDR3 protein: CASSLPLFGSTYEQYF. CDR3 DNA: TGTGCCAGCAGTTTACCCCTTTTCGGTTCCACCTACGAGCAGTACTTC.